These 20 T cell receptor beta chains share one sample of origin, sequenced in a study of blood T cell repertoires in COVID-19. TCRdb's table, derived via immunoSEQ multiplex PCR, lists solely in-frame clones and lacks some. In the table there are around 110,000 clones, approximately 86% of which are singletons. Material: peripheral blood. Receptor source: a man aged 40-49 years with acute or convalescent COVID-19.

This clone has only a few counts. The V call is TRBV3-1 (or the pseudogene TRBV3-2), the J call TRBJ1-5, with 8 bases that match TRBD1. The junction had 4 bases not matched to a gene; V was cut back by 2 bases and J by 7 bases. The CDR3 length is 14 residues. The germline V gene encodes CDR1 LGHDT and CDR2 YNNKEL (reference sequence). The CDR3 is CASSQSGGGQPQHF. DNA for the CDR3: TGTGCCAGCAGCCAATCAGGGGGCGGACAGCCCCAGCATTTT.

In nucleotides, the CDR3 is TGTGCCTGGAGCCCTATGACGGGTGATCAGCCCCAGCATTTT. Amino acid sequence: CAWSPMTGDQPQHF. The chain uses TRBV30 and TRBJ1-5, with no clear D. V dropped 3 bases and J dropped 5 bases, with 14 bases sitting between them. The CDR3 is 14 residues long. Germline V gives CDR1 GTSNPN, CDR2 SVGIG (reference sequence).

The chain has TRBV2 and TRBJ1-4; no firm D call. CDR3 length: 14 amino acids. Trimming left V 7 bases short and J 3 bases short, with 12 bases between. Germline CDR1 SNHLY, CDR2 FYNNEI. The CDR3 coding sequence is TGTGCCAGCATGGTCGGCGGGGCTAATGAAAAACTGTTTTTT. Its protein product is CASMVGGANEKLFF.

The chain couples TRBV6-1 to TRBJ1-6; a weak D match, TRBD1 (5 bases). Germline V gene lookup returns CDR1 MNHNS and CDR2 SASEGT. The CDR3 loop spans 14 amino acids. Trimming stripped 1 base from V and 7 bases from J, with 8 bases between. The CDR3 nucleotides read TGTGCCAGCAGTGAAGGGCAGGGAAATTCACCCCTCCACTTT. Translated: CASSEGQGNSPLHF.

The V and J genes are TRBV5-5 and TRBJ2-6; possibly TRBD1 for D (6 bases). The CDR3 contains 15 residues. V shed 2 bases and J shed 2 bases, with 8 bases lying between them. Germline V gene data show CDR1 as SGHKS and CDR2 as YYEKEE (reference sequence). The CDR3 protein is CASSLTGTGANVLTF. CDR3 sequence (DNA): TGTGCCAGCAGCTTAACAGGGACTGGGGCCAACGTCCTGACTTTC.

This chain joins TRBV6-6 and TRBJ2-7; 8 nucleotides align to TRBD2. CDR1 is MNHNY, CDR2 SVGAGI, per germline (reference sequence). After removal of 2 bases from V and 5 bases from J, the junction contained 5 bases not matched to a gene. The CDR3 length is 14 residues. CDR3 in DNA: TGTGCCAGCAGTTACAACCGGGGGGGCGACGAGCAGTACTTC. Translated, it gives CASSYNRGGDEQYF.

This clone was counted once. The chain carries TRBV5-1 and TRBJ2-1; TRBD1 might be the D (7 bases). V was trimmed by 3 bases and J by 0 bases, leaving 13 bases between them. This CDR3 is built from 16 residues. Germline assignment: CDR1 SGHRS and CDR2 YFSETQ. CDR3 sequence reads: CASSSGGTFSYNEQFF. Here the CDR3 DNA reads TGCGCCAGCAGCTCAGGGGGGACGTTCTCCTACAATGAGCAGTTCTTC.

The chain carries TRBV11-2 and TRBJ2-5; TRBD1 matches 9 bases. This CDR3 is built from 15 residues. Trimming took 4 bases from V and 4 from J; bases not matched to a gene: 7. The germline CDR1 and CDR2 sequences are SGHAT and FQNNGV. CDR3 in amino acids: CASSSLTGGAETQYF. Written as DNA, the CDR3 is TGTGCCAGCAGCTCCTTAACAGGGGGCGCAGAGACCCAGTACTTC.

The chain links TRBV7-2 to TRBJ1-4; 7 bases agree with TRBD1. The CDR3 consists of 15 residues. The germline V gene encodes CDR1 SGHTA and CDR2 FQGNSA. J lost 3 bases, V lost 4 bases, and 5 bases had no gene match. The CDR3 is CASSSGGRSNEKLFF. The CDR3, as DNA: TGTGCCAGCAGCTCAGGGGGGCGGTCTAATGAAAAACTGTTTTTT.

The chain couples TRBV7-9 to TRBJ2-3; D uncertain. This CDR3 region has 13 residues. Between the trimmed V and J ends, which lost 3 bases and 6 bases, there was a span of 10 bases. Germline CDR1 reads SEHNR; CDR2 reads FQNEAQ (reference sequence). The CDR3 here is CASSLSISDTQYF. As DNA, the CDR3 is TGTGCCAGCAGCTTGTCCATTTCCGATACGCAGTATTTT.

The chain links TRBV11-2 to TRBJ2-2, with a tentative D call TRBD1 (5 bases). The CDR3 runs to 15 residues. The V end was cut by 1 base, the J end by 7 bases, with 13 bases between. Germline V gene data show CDR1 as SGHAT and CDR2 as FQNNGV. Written as DNA, the CDR3 is TGTGCCAGCAGCTTAGTTCCAGGGTTTAGCGGGGAGCTGTTTTTT. Amino acids: CASSLVPGFSGELFF.

The rearrangement uses TRBV5-1 and TRBJ1-3; 12 nucleotides align to TRBD1. This CDR3 spans 15 amino acids. The germline V gene has CDR1 SGHRS and CDR2 YFSETQ. V lost 3 bases and J lost 5; bases outside the gene matches: 3. The CDR3 reads CASSWGQGARNTIYF. CDR3 bases: TGCGCCAGCAGCTGGGGACAGGGGGCAAGAAACACCATATATTTT.

J is TRBJ1-1 and V is TRBV30; 11 bases fit TRBD1. Germline CDR1 GTSNPN, CDR2 SVGIG (reference sequence). CDR3 length equals 14 residues. J gave up 5 bases and V 3 bases, and 5 bases lay outside the gene matches. CDR3 coding DNA: TGTGCCTGGAGCAAGGACAGGGGGCAAACTGAAGCTTTCTTT. The encoded protein is CAWSKDRGQTEAFF.

V usage is TRBV13 and J usage is TRBJ1-2, with D maybe TRBD1 (5 bases). The CDR3 spans 15 residues. The V gene lost 0 bases and the J gene lost 6 bases, with 14 bases spanning the gap. CDR1 PRHDT and CDR2 FYEKMQ come from the germline V gene (reference sequence). The CDR3 region has the DNA TGTGCCAGCAGCTTAGGCCACGGCAGGGTTGATGGCTACACCTTC. Translation: CASSLGHGRVDGYTF.

The J gene is TRBJ2-7, the V gene TRBV5-1; D possibly corresponds to TRBD1 (5 bases). The CDR3 runs to 16 residues. Germline V gives CDR1 SGHRS, CDR2 YFSETQ. The V end lost 4 bases, the J end lost 0 bases, and 17 bases lay between the germline ends. The CDR3 loop reads CASSTNLQAYSYEQYF. The CDR3 bases are TGCGCCAGCAGCACTAACTTACAGGCGTACTCCTACGAGCAGTACTTC.

This clone was seen a handful of times. The chain has TRBV27 and TRBJ2-2, with TRBD2 identical over 12 bases. Germline V lookup: CDR1 MNHEY, CDR2 SMNVEV (reference sequence). Trimming cost V 5 bases and J 4 bases; bases outside gene matches: 8. This CDR3 has 17 residues. This CDR3 reads CASSLPTSGSGTGELFF. In DNA, the CDR3 is TGTGCCAGCAGTCTGCCGACTAGCGGGAGCGGCACCGGGGAGCTGTTTTTT.

The chain carries TRBV5-5 and TRBJ2-5; tentative D call: TRBD2 (6 bases). This CDR3 spans 15 amino acids. CDR1 is SGHKS and CDR2 is YYEKEE in the germline V gene (reference sequence). Trimming cost V 4 bases and J 2 bases, with 15 bases left between them. The DNA for the CDR3 is TGTGCCAGCAGCCTCGACCGGGACTCACAAGAGACCCAGTACTTC. It translates to CASSLDRDSQETQYF.

This clone showed up just a few times. This chain uses TRBV6-6 with TRBJ1-6; D is ambiguous. The CDR3 contains 15 residues. Germline CDR1 and CDR2: MNHNY and SVGAGI (reference sequence). V gave up 6 bases and J gave up 2 bases, with 11 bases separating them. The CDR3 DNA is TGTGCCAGCAGACAAAGCGGCCCCTATAATTCACCCCTCCACTTT. Translation: CASRQSGPYNSPLHF.

This rearrangement joins TRBV9 to TRBJ1-2; D is possibly TRBD1 (6 bases). Germline V gives CDR1 SGDLS, CDR2 YYNGEE. This CDR3 spans 14 amino acids. V shed 7 bases and J shed 7 bases, with 20 bases lying between them. The CDR3 sequence is CASHPSGGAFGYTF. CDR3 DNA sequence: TGTGCCAGCCACCCGTCGGGGGGCGCGTTTGGCTACACCTTC. Supplemented by reference TRBV9 and TRBJ1-2, the full variable domain reads DSGVTQTPKHLITATGQRVTLRCSPRSGDLSVYWYQQSLDQGLQFLIQYYNGEERAKGNILERFSAQQFPDLHSELNLSSLELGDSALYFCASHPSGGAFGYTFGSGTRLTVV.

The V and J genes are TRBV30 and TRBJ2-3, with a possible D match to TRBD1 (6 bases). Trimming took 0 bases from V and 0 from J, leaving 13 bases between them. CDR3 length: 16 amino acids. Germline V CDR1 and CDR2: GTSNPN, SVGIG (reference sequence). In DNA, the CDR3 is TGTGCCTGGAGTGTACTTGGGACACCCAGCACAGATACGCAGTATTTT. It codes for CAWSVLGTPSTDTQYF.